What follows are 24 T cell receptor beta chains derived from one specimen sequenced in a study of blood T cell repertoires in COVID-19. The repertoire was sequenced with immunoSEQ multiplex PCR; TCRdb's copy has only in-frame clones and lacks some. The table has approximately 90,000 clones, around 87% seen once. The sequencing input was peripheral blood. These receptors were obtained from a woman older than 75 with acute or convalescent COVID-19.

V and J are TRBV19 and TRBJ1-2; TRBD1 agrees at 10 bases. Unmatched junction bases numbered 9, after V lost 6 bases and J lost 5 bases. CDR1 LNHDA and CDR2 SQIVND come from the germline V gene (reference sequence). This CDR3 comprises 15 residues. Here the CDR3 DNA reads TGTGCCAGTAGCATCGACAGGGGGCCGTCGTATGGCTACACCTTC. This gives the protein CASSIDRGPSYGYTF. The complete variable domain, with remaining parts taken from reference TRBV19 and TRBJ1-2, reads DGGITQSPKYLFRKEGQNVTLSCEQNLNHDAMYWYRQDPGQGLRLIYYSQIVNDFQKGDIAEGYSVSREKKESFPLTVTSAQKNPTAFYLCASSIDRGPSYGYTFGSGTRLTVV.

This chain links TRBV19 with TRBJ1-5; possibly TRBD1 for D (6 bases). The V and J ends lost 5 bases and 1 base respectively, with 18 bases between them. The germline gives CDR1 LNHDA, CDR2 SQIVND (reference sequence). The CDR3 spans 17 residues. CDR3 in amino acids: CASSPRTGRGSNQPQHF. DNA of the CDR3: TGTGCCAGTAGTCCGCGAACAGGGCGGGGGAGCAATCAGCCCCAGCATTTT.

CDR3 protein: CASSWDRGPYEQYF. CDR3 nucleotides: TGCGCCAGCAGCTGGGACAGGGGTCCCTACGAGCAGTACTTC. The chain has TRBV5-1 and TRBJ2-7; 10 nucleotides match TRBD1. The V segment lost 3 bases and the J segment 2 bases; nucleotides outside the gene matches: 2. The V gene's germline CDR1 is SGHRS and CDR2 YFSETQ. The CDR3 contains 14 residues.

V is TRBV7-2 and J is TRBJ1-1; the match to TRBD1 covers 10 bases. CDR1 SGHTA and CDR2 FQGNSA come from the germline V gene. CDR3 size: 15 residues. With V trimmed by 5 bases and J by 2 bases, 5 bases remained unmatched. This CDR3 reads CASSPRDRGNTEAFF. DNA for the CDR3: TGTGCCAGCAGCCCCCGGGACAGGGGAAACACTGAAGCTTTCTTT. Combining the CDR3 with reference TRBV7-2 and TRBJ1-1 gives the whole variable domain GAGVSQSPSNKVTEKGKDVELRCDPISGHTALYWYRQSLGQGLEFLIYFQGNSAPDKSGLPSDRFSAERTGGSVSTLTIQRTQQEDSAVYLCASSPRDRGNTEAFFGQGTRLTVV.

The J gene is TRBJ1-4, the V gene TRBV29-1; D ambiguous. This CDR3 has 13 residues. Trimming took off 0 bases at V and 8 bases at J, with 10 bases between the two ends. The germline V gene encodes CDR1 SQVTM and CDR2 ANQGSEA. The CDR3 region has the DNA TGCAGCGTTGAAGAGCCAGGTGGGGAAAAACTGTTTTTT. Its translation: CSVEEPGGEKLFF.

This sequence joins TRBV27 and TRBJ1-1; D unclear. The CDR3 is 14 residues long. V lost 2 bases and J 0 bases, leaving 7 bases between the germline ends. CDR1 and CDR2 from the germline V gene are MNHEY and SMNVEV (reference sequence). CDR3 sequence: CASSLQFMNTEAFF. The CDR3 bases are TGTGCCAGCAGTTTACAGTTCATGAACACTGAAGCTTTCTTT.

As DNA, the CDR3 is TGCGCCAGCAGAGGGGACAGGGGGCAAGAGAACGGGTCCAACTATGGCTACACCTTC. This sequence encodes CASRGDRGQENGSNYGYTF. The chain recombines TRBV5-1 with TRBJ1-2; TRBD1 matches 12 bases. The germline gives CDR1 SGHRS, CDR2 YFSETQ. Trimming at V came to 5 bases and at J to 2 bases, leaving 16 bases not matched to a gene. The CDR3 covers 19 residues.

The chain couples TRBV19 to TRBJ1-2; 7 bases map to TRBD1. V shed 3 bases, J shed 3 bases, and the junction held 1 base outside the gene matches. CDR3 length equals 13 residues. Germline CDR1 LNHDA, CDR2 SQIVND (reference sequence). Written as DNA, the CDR3 is TGTGCCAGTAGTATCAGGGGGGACTATGGCTACACCTTC. Encoded protein: CASSIRGDYGYTF.

The J gene is TRBJ2-1, the V gene TRBV7-3; 8 nucleotides align to TRBD2. The CDR3 loop spans 13 amino acids. With 1 base clipped from V and 10 bases from J, the junction kept 3 bases outside the gene matches. Germline V CDR1 and CDR2: SGHTA, FQGTGA. CDR3 sequence reads: CASSLSGGPEQFF. Here the CDR3 DNA reads TGTGCCAGCAGCTTAAGCGGGGGGCCCGAGCAGTTCTTC. The full variable domain, completed using reference TRBV7-3 and TRBJ2-1, is GAGVSQTPSNKVTEKGKYVELRCDPISGHTALYWYRQSLGQGPEFLIYFQGTGAADDSGLPNDRFFAVRPEGSVSTLKIQRTERGDSAVYLCASSLSGGPEQFFGPGTRLTVL.

The chain uses TRBV6-5 and TRBJ1-2; no firm D call. The V end lost 0 bases, the J end lost 4 bases, and 15 bases lay between the germline ends. The germline V gene encodes CDR1 MNHEY and CDR2 SVGAGI. This CDR3 is 16 amino acids long. In DNA form, the CDR3 reads TGTGCCAGCAGTTACTCTCGTTTGCGCATCCTCTATGGCTACACCTTC. Translating it yields CASSYSRLRILYGYTF.

The V and J genes are TRBV3-1 (or the pseudogene TRBV3-2) and TRBJ2-2; TRBD1 might be the D (6 bases). The CDR3 loop spans 17 amino acids. V was cut by 0 bases and J by 6 bases, with 17 bases left in between. The germline V gene has CDR1 LGHDT and CDR2 YNNKEL (reference sequence). CDR3 residues: CASSQDRGRGRAGELFF. In nucleotides, the CDR3 is TGTGCCAGCAGCCAAGATCGGGGCAGGGGACGGGCCGGGGAGCTGTTTTTT.

On this clone itself: Additional DNA sequences in this sample encode the identical CDR3. The chain combines TRBV3-1 (or the pseudogene TRBV3-2) with TRBJ1-3; D is uncertain. The CDR3 sequence is 13 residues long. The germline V gene has CDR1 LGHDT and CDR2 YNNKEL (reference sequence). Trimming pared 1 base from V and 3 bases from J, leaving 4 bases between. The CDR3 here is CASSQGSGNTIYF. CDR3 in DNA: TGTGCCAGCAGCCAAGGGAGTGGAAACACCATATATTTT.

A word on this clone: In the same sample, other DNA sequences code for this CDR3. The chain couples TRBV29-1 to TRBJ2-5; D ambiguous. Looked up from germline, CDR1 is SQVTM and CDR2 is ANQGSEA. V was shortened by 4 bases and J by 4 bases, with 4 bases between the two germline ends. The CDR3 extends over 10 amino acids. In DNA, the CDR3 is TGCAGCGTTGGCAGAGAGACCCAGTACTTC. Protein sequence: CSVGRETQYF.

V gene TRBV7-9 combines with J gene TRBJ2-3; no firm D call. The CDR3 sequence is 14 residues long. In germline, CDR1 is SEHNR, CDR2 FQNEAQ (reference sequence). Trimming took off 1 base at V and 0 bases at J, with 5 bases between the two ends. Here the CDR3 reads CASSLGASTDTQYF. CDR3 coding DNA: TGTGCCAGCAGCTTAGGCGCTAGCACAGATACGCAGTATTTT.

The rearrangement links TRBV30 to TRBJ1-4, with D maybe TRBD1 (6 bases). The CDR3 runs 14 residues. V was pared by 3 bases and J by 8 bases, with 16 bases between. The germline V gene encodes CDR1 GTSNPN and CDR2 SVGIG (reference sequence). The CDR3 bases are TGTGCCTGGAGACCCGGTGGGGGCGGAGAAAAACTGTTTTTT. Amino acid sequence: CAWRPGGGGEKLFF.

The V call is TRBV6-2 or TRBV6-3, the J call TRBJ1-1; 9 bases map to TRBD1. The V segment lost 5 bases and the J segment 0 bases; nucleotides outside the gene matches: 7. CDR3 size: 16 residues. The germline gives CDR1 MNHEY, CDR2 SVGEGT. CDR3 in amino acids: CASSPRTGAMNTEAFF. The CDR3 DNA sequence: TGTGCCAGCAGTCCCCGGACAGGGGCTATGAACACTGAAGCTTTCTTT.

This chain joins TRBV7-2 and TRBJ2-7; 9 positions match TRBD1. Germline trimming cut 3 bases from V and 4 bases from J; bases unmatched to any gene: 4. The germline V gene has CDR1 SGHTA and CDR2 FQGNSA. The length of the CDR3 is 14 residues. The CDR3 DNA is TGTGCCAGCAGCTTCGCCGGGACAGGGTACGAGCAGTACTTC. Translated, it gives CASSFAGTGYEQYF. Full variable domain (remainder filled in from reference TRBV7-2 and TRBJ2-7): GAGVSQSPSNKVTEKGKDVELRCDPISGHTALYWYRQSLGQGLEFLIYFQGNSAPDKSGLPSDRFSAERTGGSVSTLTIQRTQQEDSAVYLCASSFAGTGYEQYFGPGTRLTVT.

The chain is built from TRBV7-9 and TRBJ1-3; D is unresolved. Deletions cut 3 bases from V and 8 bases from J, with 17 bases between. This CDR3 comprises 15 residues. Germline CDR1 SEHNR, CDR2 FQNEAQ (reference sequence). CDR3 in DNA: TGTGCCAGCAGCTTTGGTTACCTAGCAGTAGACACCATATATTTT. Protein sequence: CASSFGYLAVDTIYF.

The rearrangement joins TRBV6-5 to TRBJ1-1; D not certain. The germline V gene has CDR1 MNHEY and CDR2 SVGAGI. The germline V and J ends were trimmed by 8 bases and 4 bases, with 17 bases remaining between them. This CDR3 has 14 amino acids. The CDR3 coding sequence is TGTGCCAGCGATCCGGGTTTGGGGAGCACTGAAGCTTTCTTT. It specifies CASDPGLGSTEAFF.

The chain couples TRBV7-8 to TRBJ2-1; 8 bases fit TRBD2. This CDR3 has 17 residues. With V trimmed by 1 base and J by 0 bases, 5 bases remained unmatched. The germline gives CDR1 SGHVS, CDR2 FQNEAQ. For the CDR3, the DNA is TGTGCCAGCAGCTTAGTGGGTAGCGGGGCCTCCTACAATGAGCAGTTCTTC. Translated: CASSLVGSGASYNEQFF.

This chain connects TRBV12-3 or TRBV12-4 to TRBJ2-7; D might be TRBD2 (5 bases). The V and J ends lost 4 bases and 1 base respectively, with 8 bases between them. The CDR3 contains 13 residues. CDR3 DNA sequence: TGTGCCAGCAGTTACGGGGAGTCCTACGAGCAGTACTTC. As protein: CASSYGESYEQYF.

The chain carries TRBV6-1 and TRBJ1-2; D unresolved. The germline V gene has CDR1 MNHNS and CDR2 SASEGT. Deletions cut 0 bases from V and 0 bases from J, with 17 bases between. The CDR3 contains 18 residues. CDR3 loop: CASSEARRGGSTNYGYTF. The DNA of the CDR3 is TGTGCCAGCAGTGAAGCGCGTCGCGGCGGCTCTACTAACTATGGCTACACCTTC.

The V and J genes are TRBV29-1 and TRBJ1-1; D not certain. The V gene's germline CDR1 is SQVTM and CDR2 ANQGSEA. This CDR3 has 12 residues. Trimming pared 3 bases from V and 1 base from J, leaving 6 bases between. The CDR3: CSVDEGNTEAFF. The CDR3 bases are TGCAGCGTTGACGAGGGGAACACTGAAGCTTTCTTT.

The chain combines TRBV4-3 with TRBJ2-5, with D possibly being TRBD1 (7 bases). The germline CDR1 and CDR2 sequences are LGHNA and YSLEER. This CDR3 is 16 amino acids long. With 4 bases removed from V and 5 bases from J, the gap between germline ends came to 20 bases. The CDR3 sequence: CASSPGTGVGGETQYF. CDR3 nucleotide sequence: TGCGCCAGCAGCCCTGGAACAGGGGTGGGAGGCGAGACCCAGTACTTC.